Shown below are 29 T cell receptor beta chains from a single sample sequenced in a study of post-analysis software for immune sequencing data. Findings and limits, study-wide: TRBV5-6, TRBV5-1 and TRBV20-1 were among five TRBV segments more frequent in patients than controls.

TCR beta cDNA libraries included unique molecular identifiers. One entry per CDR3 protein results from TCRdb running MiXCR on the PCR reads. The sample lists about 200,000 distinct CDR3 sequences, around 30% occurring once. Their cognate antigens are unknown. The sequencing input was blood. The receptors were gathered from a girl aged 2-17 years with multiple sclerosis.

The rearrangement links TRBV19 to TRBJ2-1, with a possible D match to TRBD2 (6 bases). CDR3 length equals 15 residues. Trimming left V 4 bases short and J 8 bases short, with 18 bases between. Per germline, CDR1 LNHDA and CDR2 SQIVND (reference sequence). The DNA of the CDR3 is TGTGCCAGTAGTACTCCGGGACTGCCCCCTTATGAGCAGTTCTTC. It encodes CASSTPGLPPYEQFF.

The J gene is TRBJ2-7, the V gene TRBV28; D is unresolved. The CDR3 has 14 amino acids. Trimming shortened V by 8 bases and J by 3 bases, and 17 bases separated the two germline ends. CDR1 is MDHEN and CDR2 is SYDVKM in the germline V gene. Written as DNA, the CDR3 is TGTGCCAGCCAACCGGGCAGTCTTCACTACGAGCAGTACTTC. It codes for CASQPGSLHYEQYF.

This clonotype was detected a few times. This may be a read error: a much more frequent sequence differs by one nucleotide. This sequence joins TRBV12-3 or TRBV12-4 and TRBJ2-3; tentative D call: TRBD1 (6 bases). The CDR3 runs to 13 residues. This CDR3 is CASIRGSTDTRYF. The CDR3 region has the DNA TGTGCCAGCATAAGGGGGTCCACAGATACGCGGTATTTT.

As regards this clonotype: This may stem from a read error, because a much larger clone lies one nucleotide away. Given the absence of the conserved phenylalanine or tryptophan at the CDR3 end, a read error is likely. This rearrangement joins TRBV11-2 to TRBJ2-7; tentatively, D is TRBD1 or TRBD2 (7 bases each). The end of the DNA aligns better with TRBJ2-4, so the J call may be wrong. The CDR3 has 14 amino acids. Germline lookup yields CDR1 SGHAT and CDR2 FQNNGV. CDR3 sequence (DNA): TGTGCCAGCAGCTCGGGGGGACAGAAAAACATTCAGTACATC. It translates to CASSSGGQKNIQYI.

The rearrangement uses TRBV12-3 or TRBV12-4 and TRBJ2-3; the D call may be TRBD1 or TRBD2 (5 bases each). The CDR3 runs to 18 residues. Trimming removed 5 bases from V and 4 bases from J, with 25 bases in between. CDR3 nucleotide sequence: TGTGCCAGCAGTGACCGATCCAGCGGCAGGGAACGCGCAGATACGCAGTATTTT. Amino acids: CASSDRSSGRERADTQYF.

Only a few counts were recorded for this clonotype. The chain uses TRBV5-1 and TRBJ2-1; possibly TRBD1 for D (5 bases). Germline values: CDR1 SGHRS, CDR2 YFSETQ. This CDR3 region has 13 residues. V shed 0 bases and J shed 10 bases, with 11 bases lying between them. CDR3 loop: CASSLEGVWEQFF. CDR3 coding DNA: TGCGCCAGCAGCTTGGAAGGGGTCTGGGAGCAGTTCTTC.

The CDR3 reads CASGPGDRAGNSPLHF. The CDR3 nucleotides are TGTGCCAGCGGCCCGGGGGACAGGGCTGGAAATTCACCCCTCCACTTT. The V call is TRBV11-2, the J call TRBJ1-6; 9 bases line up with TRBD1. Germline CDR1 is SGHAT and CDR2 is FQNNGV. Trimming removed 8 bases from V and 7 bases from J; junction bases left unmatched: 12. The CDR3 totals 16 residues.

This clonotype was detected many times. The CDR3 bases are TGTGCCAGCAGCCAAGTAACCTCAGAGGGGTACGAGCAGTACTTC. As protein: CASSQVTSEGYEQYF. This chain connects TRBV3-1 to TRBJ2-7; tentatively, D is TRBD1 or TRBD2 (5 bases each). Per the germline V gene, CDR1 is LGHDT and CDR2 is YNNKEL (reference sequence). The CDR3 is made up of 15 amino acids. V shed 1 base and J shed 4 bases, with 14 bases lying between them.

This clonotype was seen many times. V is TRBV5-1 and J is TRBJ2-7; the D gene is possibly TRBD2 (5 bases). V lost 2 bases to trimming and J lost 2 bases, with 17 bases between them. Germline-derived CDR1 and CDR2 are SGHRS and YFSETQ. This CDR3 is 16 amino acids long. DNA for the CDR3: TGCGCCAGCAGCTTAGAACCCGGGGTGCGTCCCTACGAGCAGTACTTC. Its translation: CASSLEPGVRPYEQYF.

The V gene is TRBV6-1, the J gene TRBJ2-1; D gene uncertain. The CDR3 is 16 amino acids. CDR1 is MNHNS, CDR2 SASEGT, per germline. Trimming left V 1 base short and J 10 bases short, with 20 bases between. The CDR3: CASSEEGQAFSYEQFF. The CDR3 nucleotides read TGTGCCAGCAGTGAAGAAGGCCAGGCCTTCTCCTACGAGCAGTTCTTC.

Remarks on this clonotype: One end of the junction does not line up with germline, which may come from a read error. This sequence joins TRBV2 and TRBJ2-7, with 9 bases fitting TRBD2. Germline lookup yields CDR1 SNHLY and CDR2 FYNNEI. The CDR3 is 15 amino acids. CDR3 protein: CAGSVGTSLTYEQYF. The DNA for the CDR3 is TGTGCCGGCAGTGTTGGGACTAGCTTGACCTACGAGCAGTACTTC.

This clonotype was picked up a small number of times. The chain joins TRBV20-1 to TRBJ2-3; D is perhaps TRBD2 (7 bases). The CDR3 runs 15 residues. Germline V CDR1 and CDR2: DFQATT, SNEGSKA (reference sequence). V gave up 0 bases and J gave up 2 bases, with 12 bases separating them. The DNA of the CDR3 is TGCAGTGCTAGAGATTCGGGGGGCCCCACAGATACGCAGTATTTT. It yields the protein CSARDSGGPTDTQYF.

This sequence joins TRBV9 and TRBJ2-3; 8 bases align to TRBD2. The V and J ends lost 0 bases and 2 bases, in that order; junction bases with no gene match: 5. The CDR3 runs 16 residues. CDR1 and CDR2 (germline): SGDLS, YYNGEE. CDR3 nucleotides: TGTGCCAGCAGCGTAGCCGGGGGGGGACTCACAGATACGCAGTATTTT. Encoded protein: CASSVAGGGLTDTQYF.

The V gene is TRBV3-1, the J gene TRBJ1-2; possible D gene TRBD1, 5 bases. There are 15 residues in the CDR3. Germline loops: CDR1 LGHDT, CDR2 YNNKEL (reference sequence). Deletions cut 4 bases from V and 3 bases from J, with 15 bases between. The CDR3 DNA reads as TGTGCCAGCAGCCTGAGAGGTGGGGGAGACTATGGCTACACCTTC. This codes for CASSLRGGGDYGYTF.

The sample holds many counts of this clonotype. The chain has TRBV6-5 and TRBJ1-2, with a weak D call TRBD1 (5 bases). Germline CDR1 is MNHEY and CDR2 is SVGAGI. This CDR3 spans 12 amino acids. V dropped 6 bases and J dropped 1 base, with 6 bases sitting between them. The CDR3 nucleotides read TGTGCCAGCAGAGGGGATAACTATGGCTACACCTTC. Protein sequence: CASRGDNYGYTF.

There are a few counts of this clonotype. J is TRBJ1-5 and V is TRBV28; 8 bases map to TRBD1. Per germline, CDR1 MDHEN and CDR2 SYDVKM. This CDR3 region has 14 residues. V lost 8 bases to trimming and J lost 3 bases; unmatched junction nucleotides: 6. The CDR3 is CASSGGSPNQPQHF. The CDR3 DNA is TGTGCCAGCTCAGGGGGCAGCCCCAATCAGCCCCAGCATTTT.

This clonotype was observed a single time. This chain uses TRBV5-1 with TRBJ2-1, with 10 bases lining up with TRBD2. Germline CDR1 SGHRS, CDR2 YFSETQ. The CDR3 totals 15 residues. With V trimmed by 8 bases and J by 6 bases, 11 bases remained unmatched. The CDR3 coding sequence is TGCGCCAGTCGGACTAGCGGAGCCCCGGTCAATGAGCAGTTCTTC. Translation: CASRTSGAPVNEQFF. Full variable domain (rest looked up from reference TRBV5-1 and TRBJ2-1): KAGVTQTPRYLIKTRGQQVTLSCSPISGHRSVSWYQQTPGQGLQFLFEYFSETQRNKGNFPGRFSGRQFSNSRSEMNVSTLELGDSALYLCASRTSGAPVNEQFFGPGTRLTVL.

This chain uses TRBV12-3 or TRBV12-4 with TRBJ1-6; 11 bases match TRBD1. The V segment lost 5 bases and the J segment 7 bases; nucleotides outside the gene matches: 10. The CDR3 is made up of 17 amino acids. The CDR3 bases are TGTGCCAGCAGTAATCCACGGGACAGGGGGAAAAATTCACCCCTCCACTTT. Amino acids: CASSNPRDRGKNSPLHF.

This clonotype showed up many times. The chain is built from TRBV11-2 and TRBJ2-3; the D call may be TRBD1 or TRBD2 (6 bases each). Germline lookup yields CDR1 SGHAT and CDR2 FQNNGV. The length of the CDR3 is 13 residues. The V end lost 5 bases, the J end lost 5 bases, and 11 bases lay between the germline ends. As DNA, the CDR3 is TGTGCCAGCAGCCACGGAGGGGGAGATACGCAGTATTTT. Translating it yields CASSHGGGDTQYF.

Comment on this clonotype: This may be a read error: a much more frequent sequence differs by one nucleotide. This chain's CDR3 is CARSSTSGGYEQYF. CDR3 DNA: TGTGCCCGCAGCTCCACTAGCGGGGGATACGAGCAGTACTTC. This chain uses TRBV12-3 or TRBV12-4 with TRBJ2-7; 11 bases are shared with TRBD2. CDR3 length: 14 amino acids.

CDR3 nucleotide sequence: TGTGCCAGCTCACCCTCGGGACTAGTGATTGGAGAGACCCAGTACTTC. Protein: CASSPSGLVIGETQYF. The J gene is TRBJ2-5, the V gene TRBV12-3 or TRBV12-4; 8 positions match TRBD2. J gave up 4 bases and V 8 bases, and 15 bases lay outside the gene matches. This CDR3 comprises 16 residues.

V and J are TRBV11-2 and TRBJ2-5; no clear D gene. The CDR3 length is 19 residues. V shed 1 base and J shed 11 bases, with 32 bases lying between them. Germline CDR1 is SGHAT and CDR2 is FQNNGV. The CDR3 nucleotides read TGTGCCAGCAGCTTAGGTATTAGGTTTAGCCAAGGAGACATGAATGAGCAGTACTTC. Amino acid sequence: CASSLGIRFSQGDMNEQYF.

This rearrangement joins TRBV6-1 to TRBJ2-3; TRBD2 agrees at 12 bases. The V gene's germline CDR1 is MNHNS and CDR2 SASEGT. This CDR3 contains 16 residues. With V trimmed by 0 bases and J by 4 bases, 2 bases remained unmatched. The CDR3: CASSEALAGGPDTQYF. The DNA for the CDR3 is TGTGCCAGCAGTGAAGCGCTAGCGGGGGGGCCAGATACGCAGTATTTT.

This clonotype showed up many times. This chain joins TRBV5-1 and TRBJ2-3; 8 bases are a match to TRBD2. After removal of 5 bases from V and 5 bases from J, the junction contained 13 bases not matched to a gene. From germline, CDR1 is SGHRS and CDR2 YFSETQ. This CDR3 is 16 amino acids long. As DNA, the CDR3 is TGCGCCAGCAGTGTTAGCGGGGTGAGAGTAGGAGATACGCAGTATTTT. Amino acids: CASSVSGVRVGDTQYF.

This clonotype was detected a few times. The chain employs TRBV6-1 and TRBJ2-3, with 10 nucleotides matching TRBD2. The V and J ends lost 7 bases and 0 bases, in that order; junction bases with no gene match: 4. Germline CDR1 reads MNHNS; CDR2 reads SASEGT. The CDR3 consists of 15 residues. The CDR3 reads CASKGLASSTDTQYF. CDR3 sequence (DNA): TGTGCCAGCAAGGGACTAGCGAGCAGCACAGATACGCAGTATTTT.

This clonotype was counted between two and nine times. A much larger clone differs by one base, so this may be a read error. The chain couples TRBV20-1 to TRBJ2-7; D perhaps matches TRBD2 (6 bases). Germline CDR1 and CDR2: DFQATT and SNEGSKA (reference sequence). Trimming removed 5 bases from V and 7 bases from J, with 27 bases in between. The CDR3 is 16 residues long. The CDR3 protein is CSAVVGTGDSYNEQYF. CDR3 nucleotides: TGCAGTGCTGTAGTGGGAACGGGAGACTCCTACAATGAGCAGTACTTC.

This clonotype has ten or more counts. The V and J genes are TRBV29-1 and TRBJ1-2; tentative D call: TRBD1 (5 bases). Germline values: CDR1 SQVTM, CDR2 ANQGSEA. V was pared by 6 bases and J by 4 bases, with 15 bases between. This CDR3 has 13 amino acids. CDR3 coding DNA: TGCAGCGTCGCTGCGGGGGAGCGCTATGGCTACACCTTC. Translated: CSVAAGERYGYTF.

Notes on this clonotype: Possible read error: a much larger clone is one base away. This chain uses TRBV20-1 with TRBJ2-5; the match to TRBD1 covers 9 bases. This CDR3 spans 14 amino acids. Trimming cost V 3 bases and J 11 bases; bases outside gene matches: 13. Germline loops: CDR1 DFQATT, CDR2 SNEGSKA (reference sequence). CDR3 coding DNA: TGCAGTGCTAGTTTACAGGGGGCTGGGAATGAGCAGTACTTC. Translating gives CSASLQGAGNEQYF.

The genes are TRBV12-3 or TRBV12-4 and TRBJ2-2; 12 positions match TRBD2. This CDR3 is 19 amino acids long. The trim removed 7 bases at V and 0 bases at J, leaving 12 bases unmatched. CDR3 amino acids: CASIPGPSGRAANTGELFF. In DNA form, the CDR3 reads TGTGCCAGCATCCCCGGTCCTAGCGGGAGGGCCGCGAACACCGGGGAGCTGTTTTTT.